This entry describes one TCR beta chain. Antigen specificity is unknown. Germline V gene sequence: CDR1 LNHDA, CDR2 SQIVND (reference sequence). This CDR3 comprises 13 residues. V gave up 6 bases and J gave up 3 bases; unmatched junction bases: 5. This record belongs to a study of cytomegalovirus exposure and HLA in healthy donors. The PCR employed 60 Vbeta primers together with 13 Jbeta primers. This table comes from immunoSEQ multiplex PCR, and its TCRdb copy is limited to in-frame clones, with some not included. The repertoire has roughly 110,000 clones, roughly 83% of them found once; the top ten carry 2.5% to 3.5%. Study conclusions and caveats: A previous analysis found most TCR beta V segments productive roughly 90% or roughly 30% of the time. Investigators reported approximately 150 TCR beta chains as tied to cytomegalovirus.

The chain has TRBV19 and TRBJ2-7; 7 nucleotides line up with TRBD1. Sequencing used PBMCs. This clonotype originated in a woman between 18 and 29 years old in good health and CMV-seropositive. This chain's CDR3 is CASSVTGNYEQYF. Here the CDR3 DNA reads TGTGCCAGTAGCGTGACAGGGAACTACGAGCAGTACTTC. Complete variable domain (other parts from reference TRBV19 and TRBJ2-7): DGGITQSPKYLFRKEGQNVTLSCEQNLNHDAMYWYRQDPGQGLRLIYYSQIVNDFQKGDIAEGYSVSREKKESFPLTVTSAQKNPTAFYLCASSVTGNYEQYFGPGTRLTVT.